The 25 T cell receptor beta chains reported below all come from one sample, sequenced in a study of blood T cell repertoires in COVID-19 (dated by TCRdb to about 2020). The library relied on the immunoSEQ multiplex PCR assay. TCRdb's version of the immuneACCESS table is confined to in-frame rearrangements and falls short of the full clone set. An unresolved V gene accounts for under half of the shortfall where checked; the remainder is of unknown origin. For this sample the table gives about 310,000 clones, of which nearly 90% were detected only once. The leading ten clones occupy under 1.1% of the sample. Sequenced: peripheral blood. Receptors originate from a woman in her forties with COVID-19, enrolled during active disease.

This chain links TRBV18 with TRBJ2-7; 8 bases map to TRBD2. The germline CDR1 and CDR2 sequences are KGHSH and LQKENI. Trimming at V came to 2 bases and at J to 2 bases, leaving 2 bases not matched to a gene. This CDR3 comprises 14 residues. The CDR3 DNA reads TGTGCCAGCTCACCATCGCGGGGGGCCTACGAGCAGTACTTC. Amino acid sequence: CASSPSRGAYEQYF. Combining the CDR3 with reference TRBV18 and TRBJ2-7 gives the whole variable domain NAGVMQNPRHLVRRRGQEARLRCSPMKGHSHVYWYRQLPEEGLKFMVYLQKENIIDESGMPKERFSAEFPKEGPSILRIQQVVRGDSAAYFCASSPSRGAYEQYFGPGTRLTVT.

CDR3 in amino acids: CASKGQTGVTEGTQYF. In nucleotides, the CDR3 is TGTGCCAGCAAGGGACAGACCGGGGTGACTGAGGGGACCCAGTACTTC. J is TRBJ2-5 and V is TRBV27; 7 bases agree with TRBD1. CDR1 and CDR2 (germline): MNHEY, SMNVEV (reference sequence). The length of the CDR3 is 16 residues. With V trimmed by 7 bases and J by 7 bases, 18 bases remained unmatched.

A single count supports this clone. The rearrangement joins TRBV4-1 to TRBJ2-5, with 12 bases aligning to TRBD1. This CDR3 has 17 amino acids. With V trimmed by 3 bases and J by 5 bases, 10 bases remained unmatched. Per germline, CDR1 MGHRA and CDR2 YSYEKL. The CDR3 here is CASSQGTGGHVRETQYF. CDR3 nucleotides: TGCGCCAGCAGCCAGGGGACAGGGGGCCACGTTCGGGAGACCCAGTACTTC.

The V and J genes are TRBV7-3 and TRBJ2-2, with TRBD2 matching 14 bases. Germline trimming cut 4 bases from V and 6 bases from J; bases unmatched to any gene: 4. The CDR3 extends over 16 amino acids. Germline V CDR1 and CDR2: SGHTA, FQGTGA. The CDR3 sequence: CASSSGTSGRSGELFF. The CDR3 nucleotides read TGTGCCAGCAGCTCCGGGACTAGCGGGAGATCCGGGGAGCTGTTTTTT.

V gene TRBV28 combines with J gene TRBJ1-1; D unresolved. This CDR3 contains 13 residues. The V gene's germline CDR1 is MDHEN and CDR2 SYDVKM. Between the trimmed V and J ends, which lost 5 bases and 1 base, there was a span of 8 bases. CDR3 region: CASSPRWNTEAFF. As DNA, the CDR3 is TGTGCCAGCAGTCCGCGCTGGAACACTGAAGCTTTCTTT.

The rearrangement uses TRBV19 and TRBJ1-6; D unclear. Germline V gene data show CDR1 as LNHDA and CDR2 as SQIVND (reference sequence). The CDR3 sequence is 16 residues long. V was cut by 6 bases and J by 6 bases, with 18 bases left in between. The CDR3 DNA reads TGTGCCAGTAGAAGAGGAAGTGTGCAGCGTAATTCACCCCTCCACTTT. Residues: CASRRGSVQRNSPLHF.

In its sample, this clone was seen once. CDR3 amino acids: CASSLGDRASYEQYF. CDR3 in DNA: TGTGCCAGCAGCCTGGGGGACAGGGCCTCCTACGAGCAGTACTTC. This sequence joins TRBV5-5 and TRBJ2-7, with 9 bases identical to TRBD1. Germline V gives CDR1 SGHKS, CDR2 YYEKEE (reference sequence). The CDR3 totals 15 residues. The ends lost 4 bases at V and 0 bases at J; junction bases unmatched: 5.

J is TRBJ2-6 and V is TRBV2; 9 bases map to TRBD1. Germline assignment: CDR1 SNHLY and CDR2 FYNNEI. This CDR3 has 15 residues. V dropped 7 bases and J dropped 2; count of bases not matched to a gene: 3. For the CDR3, the DNA is TGTGCCAGCAAGGGGGACAGGGCTGGGGCCAACGTCCTGACTTTC. Amino acid sequence: CASKGDRAGANVLTF.

V and J are TRBV12-5 and TRBJ1-2, with 12 bases lining up with TRBD1. Germline CDR1 and CDR2: LGHNT and FRNRAP. The CDR3 has 15 amino acids. V shed 3 bases, J shed 8 bases, and the junction held 7 bases outside the gene matches. The CDR3 protein is CASGLGGQGARGYTF. Here the CDR3 DNA reads TGTGCTAGTGGTTTAGGGGGACAGGGGGCTCGCGGCTACACCTTC.

This chain links TRBV24-1 with TRBJ2-3, with TRBD1 matching over 9 bases. CDR1 KGHDR and CDR2 SFDVKD come from the germline V gene. Trimming at V came to 3 bases and at J to 5 bases, leaving 5 bases not matched to a gene. The CDR3 is 15 residues long. The CDR3 region is CATSDPRTGVDTQYF. CDR3 nucleotides: TGTGCCACCAGTGATCCCCGGACAGGGGTAGATACGCAGTATTTT.

This CDR3 reads CAWSVASRGSGNTIYF. As DNA, the CDR3 is TGTGCCTGGAGTGTGGCGTCACGGGGGAGCGGAAACACCATATATTTT. This chain uses TRBV30 with TRBJ1-3; D may be TRBD1 (5 bases). The length of the CDR3 is 16 residues. Trimming took off 0 bases at V and 4 bases at J, with 16 bases between the two ends. CDR1 GTSNPN and CDR2 SVGIG come from the germline V gene (reference sequence).

The chain recombines TRBV19 with TRBJ2-3, with no clear D. V dropped 5 bases and J dropped 5 bases, with 11 bases sitting between them. This CDR3 has 13 amino acids. Germline V gene sequence: CDR1 LNHDA, CDR2 SQIVND (reference sequence). The CDR3 DNA reads as TGTGCCAGTAGTGTGGGCCCTGGAGATACGCAGTATTTT. Translated, it gives CASSVGPGDTQYF.

The chain employs TRBV27 and TRBJ1-2; 9 positions agree with TRBD1. The CDR3 is 16 residues long. With V trimmed by 2 bases and J by 4 bases, 8 bases remained unmatched. From germline, CDR1 is MNHEY and CDR2 SMNVEV (reference sequence). In nucleotides, the CDR3 is TGTGCCAGCAGTTTAACCGGGACAGGGACATCCTATGGCTACACCTTC. Its translation is CASSLTGTGTSYGYTF.

This sequence joins TRBV5-1 and TRBJ2-1, with 13 bases aligning to TRBD2. The CDR3 is 18 residues long. CDR1 is SGHRS, CDR2 YFSETQ, per germline. Trimming took 6 bases from V and 1 from J; bases not matched to a gene: 10. The CDR3 DNA sequence: TGCGCCAGCAAGGTCACCGGGACTAGCGGGAAGTCCTACAATGAGCAGTTCTTC. Its translation: CASKVTGTSGKSYNEQFF.

Only one count was recorded for this clone. This chain uses TRBV7-9 with TRBJ1-1; 9 bases agree with TRBD1. The CDR3 contains 17 residues. V shed 7 bases and J 6 bases; nucleotides not matched to a gene: 18. CDR1 is SEHNR, CDR2 FQNEAQ, per germline (reference sequence). In DNA, the CDR3 is TGTGCCAGCAATCCACAGGGGGCGCAAGGCCCCGGCGCTGAAGCTTTCTTT. This gives the protein CASNPQGAQGPGAEAFF.

The chain recombines TRBV5-6 with TRBJ2-7; 8 bases map to TRBD1. V was clipped by 0 bases and J by 1 base; unmatched bases: 6. The length of the CDR3 is 16 residues. The germline V gene encodes CDR1 SGHDT and CDR2 YYEEEE. The CDR3 spells CASSLVRGLLSYEQYF. The CDR3 DNA follows: TGTGCCAGCAGCTTGGTCAGGGGGCTCTTGTCCTACGAGCAGTACTTC.

J is TRBJ1-1 and V is TRBV4-2; D may be TRBD1 (5 bases). Trimming cost V 3 bases and J 2 bases, with 19 bases left between them. This CDR3 is 17 amino acids long. In germline, CDR1 is LGHNA, CDR2 YNFKEQ. The CDR3 loop is CASSHSLGRQSNTEAFF. The DNA of the CDR3 is TGTGCCAGCAGCCACTCGTTGGGGCGGCAGTCAAACACTGAAGCTTTCTTT.

The chain has TRBV2 and TRBJ1-3; 7 nucleotides agree with TRBD1. Germline V CDR1 and CDR2: SNHLY, FYNNEI. V gave up 7 bases and J gave up 4 bases; unmatched junction bases: 7. The length of the CDR3 is 14 residues. This CDR3 is CASKRGGEGNTIYF. CDR3 nucleotides: TGTGCCAGCAAAAGAGGGGGCGAGGGAAACACCATATATTTT.

V is TRBV30 and J is TRBJ2-3; D might be TRBD2 (5 bases). Trimming stripped 0 bases from V and 2 bases from J, with 12 bases between. The germline CDR1 and CDR2 sequences are GTSNPN and SVGIG (reference sequence). This CDR3 contains 15 residues. This CDR3 reads CAWSVRSGNTDTQYF. DNA of the CDR3: TGTGCCTGGAGTGTACGGAGCGGAAACACAGATACGCAGTATTTT. Supplemented by reference TRBV30 and TRBJ2-3, the full variable domain reads SQTIHQWPATLVQPVGSPLSLECTVEGTSNPNLYWYRQAAGRGLQLLFYSVGIGQISSEVPQNLSASRPQDRQFILSSKKLLLSDSGFYLCAWSVRSGNTDTQYFGPGTRLTVL.

V usage is TRBV15 and J usage is TRBJ1-1; D remains unclear. The V and J ends lost 6 bases and 4 bases respectively, with 9 bases between them. Germline V lookup: CDR1 LNHNV, CDR2 YYDKDF (reference sequence). There are 12 residues in the CDR3. CDR3 in DNA: TGTGCCACCAGGACACGGGGCACTGAAGCTTTCTTT. This gives the protein CATRTRGTEAFF.

The chain recombines TRBV5-1 with TRBJ2-2; D possibly corresponds to TRBD1 (6 bases). The CDR3 runs 16 residues. CDR1 and CDR2 (germline): SGHRS, YFSETQ. With 0 bases removed from V and 6 bases from J, the gap between germline ends came to 15 bases. CDR3 bases: TGCGCCAGCAGCTTGGGCGCAGGGGTGGATGCCGGGGAGCTGTTTTTT. Encoded protein: CASSLGAGVDAGELFF.

The CDR3 DNA reads as TGCGCCAGCAGCAGGGGGACTAGCGGGGCCGAGACCCAGTACTTC. Translated, it gives CASSRGTSGAETQYF. This rearrangement joins TRBV5-1 to TRBJ2-5; 13 bases fit TRBD2. CDR1 and CDR2 from the germline V gene are SGHRS and YFSETQ. Trimming took 4 bases from V and 5 from J; bases not matched to a gene: 5. The CDR3 has 15 residues.

This clone was seen a few times. The J gene is TRBJ1-1, the V gene TRBV9; no clear D. Germline CDR1 reads SGDLS; CDR2 reads YYNGEE. The CDR3 totals 12 residues. V shed 7 bases and J shed 0 bases, with 7 bases lying between them. CDR3 region: CASRGLNTEAFF. CDR3 coding DNA: TGTGCCAGCCGGGGTTTGAACACTGAAGCTTTCTTT. Looking up the rest from reference TRBV9 and TRBJ1-1 gives the full variable domain: DSGVTQTPKHLITATGQRVTLRCSPRSGDLSVYWYQQSLDQGLQFLIQYYNGEERAKGNILERFSAQQFPDLHSELNLSSLELGDSALYFCASRGLNTEAFFGQGTRLTVV.

This sequence joins TRBV19 and TRBJ1-5; D unresolved. The CDR3 covers 16 residues. In germline, CDR1 is LNHDA, CDR2 SQIVND (reference sequence). Trimming shortened V by 3 bases and J by 3 bases, and 15 bases separated the two germline ends. The CDR3 DNA follows: TGTGCCAGTAGTATGTTCGGGTCGGCGCCCAATCAGCCCCAGCATTTT. Protein sequence: CASSMFGSAPNQPQHF. The full variable domain, with the rest looked up from reference TRBV19 and TRBJ1-5, is DGGITQSPKYLFRKEGQNVTLSCEQNLNHDAMYWYRQDPGQGLRLIYYSQIVNDFQKGDIAEGYSVSREKKESFPLTVTSAQKNPTAFYLCASSMFGSAPNQPQHFGDGTRLSIL.

V and J are TRBV30 and TRBJ2-2, with 8 bases aligning to TRBD1. The germline V gene encodes CDR1 GTSNPN and CDR2 SVGIG (reference sequence). Trimming removed 2 bases from V and 6 bases from J; junction bases left unmatched: 2. This CDR3 is built from 13 residues. CDR3: CAWSLTGAGELFF. CDR3 DNA: TGTGCCTGGAGTTTGACAGGGGCCGGGGAGCTGTTTTTT.